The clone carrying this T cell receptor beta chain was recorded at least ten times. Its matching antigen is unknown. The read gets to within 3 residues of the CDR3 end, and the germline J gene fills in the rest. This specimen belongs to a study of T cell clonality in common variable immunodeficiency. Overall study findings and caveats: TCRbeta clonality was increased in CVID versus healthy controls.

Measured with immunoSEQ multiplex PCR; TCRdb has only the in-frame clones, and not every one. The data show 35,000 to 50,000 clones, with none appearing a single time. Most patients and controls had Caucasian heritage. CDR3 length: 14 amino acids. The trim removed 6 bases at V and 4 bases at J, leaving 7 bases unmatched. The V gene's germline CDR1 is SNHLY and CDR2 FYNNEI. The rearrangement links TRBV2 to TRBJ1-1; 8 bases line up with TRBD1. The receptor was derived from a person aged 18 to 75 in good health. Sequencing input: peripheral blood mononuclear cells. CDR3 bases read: TGTGCCAGCAGGAATGACAGGGGAGGCACTGAA. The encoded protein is CASRNDRGGTE. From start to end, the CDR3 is CASRNDRGGTEAFF.